This section outlines one T cell receptor beta chain sequence together with its context. What it binds is unknown. This specimen belongs to a study of T-cell reconstitution after alpha-beta-depleted transplantation in children. Overall study findings and caveats: Certain patients had high TCRbeta diversity at day 60, and it came from recipient T cells and thymic progenitors that survived. Several hundred expanded graft clones reportedly gave rise to the alpha-beta T cells present about two months after transplant. By one year post-transplant, T-cell counts and diversity largely arose from T cells that were newly produced.

Germline V lookup: CDR1 DFQATT, CDR2 SNEGSKA (reference sequence). V lost 6 bases, J lost 9 bases, and 18 bases lay in between. This CDR3 spans 13 amino acids. Unique molecular identifiers tagged the TCRbeta library. Each CDR3 protein gets one entry after TCRdb re-called the PCR reads with MiXCR. The repertoire has over 450,000 distinct CDR3 sequences, about 11% of them found once; the top ten carry around 2%. The chain has TRBV20-1 and TRBJ1-5; D gene uncertain. This specimen was PBMCs, taken before TCRalphabeta/CD19-depleted stem cell transplant. The source is a child between 2 and 9 years old with inherited bone marrow failure, due to receive a stem cell transplant. The CDR3 sequence: CSAPGRAGRPQHF. DNA for the CDR3: TGCAGTGCCCCGGGGAGGGCCGGGCGGCCCCAGCATTTT.